Given below is one T cell receptor beta chain in context. The antigen remains unidentified. The CDR3 is 15 residues long. The germline V and J ends were trimmed by 1 base and 2 bases, with 9 bases remaining between them. Germline lookup yields CDR1 SGHTA and CDR2 FQGNSA. This entry belongs to a study of cytomegalovirus exposure and HLA in healthy donors. The study, taken as a whole, reports: In a later analysis, about 17,000 TCR beta sequences were associated with HLA alleles at 0.05 false discovery rate. An apparent linkage of common viral pathogens to several of the most significant clusters emerged in a later analysis. Earlier findings revealed that most TCR beta V segments proved productive either about 87% or about 30% of the time.

Use of 60 Vbeta and 13 Jbeta primers characterized the PCR. The method was immunoSEQ multiplex PCR; TCRdb's version includes in-frame clones alone and lacks a portion of them. The data show some 130,000 clones, roughly 85% seen once. The receptor comes from a man aged 40-49 years in good health and CMV-seropositive. What was sequenced was PBMCs. The genes are TRBV7-2 and TRBJ1-3; tentatively, D is TRBD1 (6 bases). The CDR3 coding sequence is TGTGCCAGCAGCTTAGTTGCAGGGGCTGGAAACACCATATATTTT. Its translation: CASSLVAGAGNTIYF.